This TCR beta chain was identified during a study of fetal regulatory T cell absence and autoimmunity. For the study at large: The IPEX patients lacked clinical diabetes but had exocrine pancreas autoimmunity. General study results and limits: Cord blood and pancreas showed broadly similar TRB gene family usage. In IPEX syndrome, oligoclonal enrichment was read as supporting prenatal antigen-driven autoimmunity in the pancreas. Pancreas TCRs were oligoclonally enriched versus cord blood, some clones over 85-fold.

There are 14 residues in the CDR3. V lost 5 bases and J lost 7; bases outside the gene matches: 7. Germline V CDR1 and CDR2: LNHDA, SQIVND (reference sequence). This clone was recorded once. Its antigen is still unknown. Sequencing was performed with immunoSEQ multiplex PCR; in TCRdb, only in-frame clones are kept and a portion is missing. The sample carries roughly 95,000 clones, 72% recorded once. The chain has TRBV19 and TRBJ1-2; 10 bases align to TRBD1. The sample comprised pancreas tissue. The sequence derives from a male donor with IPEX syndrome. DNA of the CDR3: TGTGCCAGTAGTGCCGGGACAGGGGCAGGTGGCTACACCTTC. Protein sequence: CASSAGTGAGGYTF.